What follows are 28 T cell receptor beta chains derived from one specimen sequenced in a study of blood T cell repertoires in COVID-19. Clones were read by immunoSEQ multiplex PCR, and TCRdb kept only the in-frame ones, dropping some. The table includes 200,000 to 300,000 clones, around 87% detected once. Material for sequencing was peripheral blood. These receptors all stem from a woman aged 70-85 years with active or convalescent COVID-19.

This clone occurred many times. The CDR3 nucleotides read TGTGCCAGCCGACAGGGAGCGAACACCGGGGAGCTGTTTTTT. Translating it yields CASRQGANTGELFF. The V gene is TRBV7-7, the J gene TRBJ2-2, with 7 bases matching TRBD1. The CDR3 length is 14 residues. The V gene end was trimmed by 8 bases and the J gene end by 0 bases; junction bases not matched to a gene: 3. CDR1 and CDR2 from the germline V gene are SSHAT and FNYEAQ (reference sequence).

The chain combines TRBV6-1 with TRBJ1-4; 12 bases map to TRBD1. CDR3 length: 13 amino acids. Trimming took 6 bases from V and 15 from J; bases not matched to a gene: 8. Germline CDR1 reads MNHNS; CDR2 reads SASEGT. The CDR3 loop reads CASSVGTGGDVFF. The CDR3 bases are TGTGCCAGCAGCGTTGGGACAGGGGGCGATGTGTTTTTT.

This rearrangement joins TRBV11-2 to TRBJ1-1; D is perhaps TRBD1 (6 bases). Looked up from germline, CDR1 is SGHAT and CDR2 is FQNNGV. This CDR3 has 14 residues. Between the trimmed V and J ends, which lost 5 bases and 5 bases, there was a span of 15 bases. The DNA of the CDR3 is TGTGCCAGCAGCGCCAGACAGGCGGGTACTGAAGCTTTCTTT. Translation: CASSARQAGTEAFF.

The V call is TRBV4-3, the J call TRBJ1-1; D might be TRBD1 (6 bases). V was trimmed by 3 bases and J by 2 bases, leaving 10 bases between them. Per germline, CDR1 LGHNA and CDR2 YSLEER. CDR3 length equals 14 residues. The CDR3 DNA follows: TGCGCCAGCAGCCAGGGGACATTTAACACTGAAGCTTTCTTT. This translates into CASSQGTFNTEAFF.

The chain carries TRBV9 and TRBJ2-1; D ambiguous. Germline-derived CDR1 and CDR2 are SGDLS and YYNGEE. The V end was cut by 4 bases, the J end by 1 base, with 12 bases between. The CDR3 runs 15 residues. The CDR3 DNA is TGTGCCAGCAGCCCCCACGAGTGGTCCTACAATGAGCAGTTCTTC. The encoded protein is CASSPHEWSYNEQFF. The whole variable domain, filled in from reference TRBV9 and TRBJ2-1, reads DSGVTQTPKHLITATGQRVTLRCSPRSGDLSVYWYQQSLDQGLQFLIQYYNGEERAKGNILERFSAQQFPDLHSELNLSSLELGDSALYFCASSPHEWSYNEQFFGPGTRLTVL.

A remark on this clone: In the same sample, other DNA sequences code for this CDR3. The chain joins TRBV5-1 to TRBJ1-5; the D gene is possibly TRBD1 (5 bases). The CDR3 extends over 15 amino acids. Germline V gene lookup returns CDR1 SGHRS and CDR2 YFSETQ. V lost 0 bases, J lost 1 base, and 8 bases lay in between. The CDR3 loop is CASSLGGGSNQPQHF. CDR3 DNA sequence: TGCGCCAGCAGCTTGGGGGGCGGAAGCAATCAGCCCCAGCATTTT. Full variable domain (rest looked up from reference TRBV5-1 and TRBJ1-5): KAGVTQTPRYLIKTRGQQVTLSCSPISGHRSVSWYQQTPGQGLQFLFEYFSETQRNKGNFPGRFSGRQFSNSRSEMNVSTLELGDSALYLCASSLGGGSNQPQHFGDGTRLSIL.

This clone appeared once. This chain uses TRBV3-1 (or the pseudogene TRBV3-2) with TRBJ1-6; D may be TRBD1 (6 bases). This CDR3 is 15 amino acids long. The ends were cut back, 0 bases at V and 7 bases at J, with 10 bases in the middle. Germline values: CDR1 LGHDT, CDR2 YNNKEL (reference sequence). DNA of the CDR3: TGTGCCAGCAGCCAAGATACACAGGGAAATTCACCCCTCCACTTT. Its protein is CASSQDTQGNSPLHF.

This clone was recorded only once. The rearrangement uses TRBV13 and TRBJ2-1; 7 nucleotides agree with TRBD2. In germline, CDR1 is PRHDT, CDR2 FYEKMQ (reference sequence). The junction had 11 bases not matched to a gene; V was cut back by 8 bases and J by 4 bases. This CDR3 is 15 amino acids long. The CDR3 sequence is CASSSGGGPYNEQFF. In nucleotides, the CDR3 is TGTGCCAGCTCCTCTGGCGGGGGACCTTACAATGAGCAGTTCTTC.

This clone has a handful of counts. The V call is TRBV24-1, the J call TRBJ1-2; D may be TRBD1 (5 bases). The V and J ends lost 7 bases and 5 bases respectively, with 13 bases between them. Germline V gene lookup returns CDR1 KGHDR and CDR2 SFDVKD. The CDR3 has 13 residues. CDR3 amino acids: CATSTDRTYGYTF. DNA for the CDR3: TGTGCCACCAGCACCGACAGAACTTATGGCTACACCTTC.

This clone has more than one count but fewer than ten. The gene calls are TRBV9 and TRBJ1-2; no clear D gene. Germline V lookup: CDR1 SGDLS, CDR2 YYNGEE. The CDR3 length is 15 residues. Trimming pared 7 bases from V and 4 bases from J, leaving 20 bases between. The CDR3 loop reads CASSTMGRISYGYTF. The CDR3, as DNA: TGTGCCAGCTCAACCATGGGCCGAATTTCCTATGGCTACACCTTC.

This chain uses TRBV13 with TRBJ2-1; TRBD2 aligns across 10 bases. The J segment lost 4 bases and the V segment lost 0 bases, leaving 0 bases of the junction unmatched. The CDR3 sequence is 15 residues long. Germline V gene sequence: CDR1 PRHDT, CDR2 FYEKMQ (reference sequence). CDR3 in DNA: TGTGCCAGCAGCTTAGGACTAGCGGGGTACAATGAGCAGTTCTTC. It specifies CASSLGLAGYNEQFF.

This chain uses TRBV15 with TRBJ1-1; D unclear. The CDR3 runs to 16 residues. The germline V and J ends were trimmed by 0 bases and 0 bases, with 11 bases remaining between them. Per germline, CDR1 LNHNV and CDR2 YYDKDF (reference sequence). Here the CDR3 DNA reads TGTGCCACCAGCAGAGATCTCGGGAGCTTGAACACTGAAGCTTTCTTT. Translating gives CATSRDLGSLNTEAFF.

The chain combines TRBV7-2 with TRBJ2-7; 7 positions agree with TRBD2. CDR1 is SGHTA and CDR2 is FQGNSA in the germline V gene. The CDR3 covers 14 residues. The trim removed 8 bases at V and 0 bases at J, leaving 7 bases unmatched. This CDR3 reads CASQRGGSSYEQYF. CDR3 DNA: TGTGCCAGCCAACGGGGAGGGAGCTCCTACGAGCAGTACTTC.

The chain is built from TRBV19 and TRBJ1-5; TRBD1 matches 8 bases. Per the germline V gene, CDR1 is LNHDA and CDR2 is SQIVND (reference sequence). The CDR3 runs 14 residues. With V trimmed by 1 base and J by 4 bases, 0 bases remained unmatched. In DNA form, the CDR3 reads TGTGCCAGTAGTATAGGGACAGGGAATCAGCCCCAGCATTTT. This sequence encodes CASSIGTGNQPQHF.

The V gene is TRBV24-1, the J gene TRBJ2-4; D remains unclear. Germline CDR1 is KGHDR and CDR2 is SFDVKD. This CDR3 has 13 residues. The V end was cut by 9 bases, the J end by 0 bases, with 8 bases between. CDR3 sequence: CATAELAKNIQYF. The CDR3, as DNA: TGTGCCACCGCGGAGCTAGCCAAAAACATTCAGTACTTC.

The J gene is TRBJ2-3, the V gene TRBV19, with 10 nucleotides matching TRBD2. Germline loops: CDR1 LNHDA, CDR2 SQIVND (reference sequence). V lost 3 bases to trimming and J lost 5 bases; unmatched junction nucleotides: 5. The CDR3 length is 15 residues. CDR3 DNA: TGTGCCAGTAGTATGGGCAGGACTAGCGGAGATACGCAGTATTTT. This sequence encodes CASSMGRTSGDTQYF.

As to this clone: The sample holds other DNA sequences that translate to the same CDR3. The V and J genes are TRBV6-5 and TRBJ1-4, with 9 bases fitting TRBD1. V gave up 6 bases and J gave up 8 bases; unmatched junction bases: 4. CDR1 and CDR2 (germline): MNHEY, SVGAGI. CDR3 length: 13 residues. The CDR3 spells CASRGQGGEKLFF. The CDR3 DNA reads TGTGCCAGCAGGGGACAGGGAGGAGAAAAACTGTTTTTT.

The CDR3 reads CSVEKGQGDTEAFF. The CDR3 nucleotides read TGCAGCGTTGAAAAAGGACAGGGGGACACTGAAGCTTTCTTT. The chain combines TRBV29-1 with TRBJ1-1; 10 bases align to TRBD1. CDR3 length: 14 amino acids. Germline V gene sequence: CDR1 SQVTM, CDR2 ANQGSEA. Germline trimming cut 2 bases from V and 3 bases from J; bases unmatched to any gene: 3.

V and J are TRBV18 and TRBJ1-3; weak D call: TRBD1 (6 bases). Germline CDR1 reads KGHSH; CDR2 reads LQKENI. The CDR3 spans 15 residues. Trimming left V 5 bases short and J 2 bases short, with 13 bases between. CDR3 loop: CASSERGLPGNTIYF. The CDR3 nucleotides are TGTGCCAGCTCAGAGCGGGGGCTCCCTGGAAACACCATATATTTT.

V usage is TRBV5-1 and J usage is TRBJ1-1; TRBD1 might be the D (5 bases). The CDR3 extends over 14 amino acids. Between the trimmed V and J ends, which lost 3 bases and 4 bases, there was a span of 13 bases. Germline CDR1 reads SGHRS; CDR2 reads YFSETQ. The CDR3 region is CASSSQSGGTEAFF. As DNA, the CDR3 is TGCGCCAGCAGCTCTCAATCGGGGGGCACTGAAGCTTTCTTT.

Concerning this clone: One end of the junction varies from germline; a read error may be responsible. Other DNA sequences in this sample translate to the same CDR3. This CDR3 is CASSLAGPTGSYEQYF. The CDR3 DNA follows: TGTGCTAGCAGCTTAGCGGGCCCGACAGGATCTTACGAGCAGTACTTC. This chain uses TRBV7-8 with TRBJ2-7; a weak D match, TRBD2 (7 bases). The germline V gene encodes CDR1 SGHVS and CDR2 FQNEAQ. The CDR3 is made up of 16 amino acids.

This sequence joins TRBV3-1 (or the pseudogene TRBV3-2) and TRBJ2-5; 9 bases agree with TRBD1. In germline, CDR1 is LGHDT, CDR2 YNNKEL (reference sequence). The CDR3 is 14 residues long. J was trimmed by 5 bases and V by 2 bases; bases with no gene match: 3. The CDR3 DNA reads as TGTGCCAGCAGCCAACGGACAGGGGACGAGACCCAGTACTTC. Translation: CASSQRTGDETQYF.

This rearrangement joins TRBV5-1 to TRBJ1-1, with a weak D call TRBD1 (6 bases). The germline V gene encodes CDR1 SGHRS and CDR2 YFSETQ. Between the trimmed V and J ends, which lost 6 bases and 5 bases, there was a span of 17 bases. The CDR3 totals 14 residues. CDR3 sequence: CASTLPDRRTEAFF. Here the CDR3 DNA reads TGCGCCAGCACCCTTCCCGACAGGAGGACTGAAGCTTTCTTT.

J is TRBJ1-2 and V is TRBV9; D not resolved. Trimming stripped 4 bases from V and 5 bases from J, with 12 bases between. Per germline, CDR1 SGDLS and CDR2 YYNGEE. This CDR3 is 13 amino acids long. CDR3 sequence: CASSPQVEYGYTF. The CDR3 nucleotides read TGTGCCAGCAGCCCTCAGGTTGAATATGGCTACACCTTC.

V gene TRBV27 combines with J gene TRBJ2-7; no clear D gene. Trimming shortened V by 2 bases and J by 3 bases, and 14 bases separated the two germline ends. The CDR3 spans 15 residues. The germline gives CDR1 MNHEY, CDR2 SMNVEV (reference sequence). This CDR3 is CASSLTSPPLYEQYF. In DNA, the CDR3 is TGTGCCAGCAGTTTAACAAGTCCCCCCCTCTACGAGCAGTACTTC.

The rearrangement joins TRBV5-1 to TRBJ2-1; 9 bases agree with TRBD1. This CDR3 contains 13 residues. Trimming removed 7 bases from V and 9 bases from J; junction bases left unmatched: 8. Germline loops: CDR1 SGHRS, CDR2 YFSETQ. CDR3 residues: CASLGQGSGEQFF. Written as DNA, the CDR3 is TGCGCCAGCTTGGGACAGGGTTCGGGTGAGCAGTTCTTC.

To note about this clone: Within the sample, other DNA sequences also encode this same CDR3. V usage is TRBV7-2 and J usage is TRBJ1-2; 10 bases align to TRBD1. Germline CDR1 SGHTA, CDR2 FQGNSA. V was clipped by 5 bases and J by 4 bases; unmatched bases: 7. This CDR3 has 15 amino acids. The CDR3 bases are TGTGCCAGCAGCCCTAGACAGGGGGCCATCTATGGCTACACCTTC. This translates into CASSPRQGAIYGYTF. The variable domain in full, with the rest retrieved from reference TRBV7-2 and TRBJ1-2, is GAGVSQSPSNKVTEKGKDVELRCDPISGHTALYWYRQSLGQGLEFLIYFQGNSAPDKSGLPSDRFSAERTGGSVSTLTIQRTQQEDSAVYLCASSPRQGAIYGYTFGSGTRLTVV.

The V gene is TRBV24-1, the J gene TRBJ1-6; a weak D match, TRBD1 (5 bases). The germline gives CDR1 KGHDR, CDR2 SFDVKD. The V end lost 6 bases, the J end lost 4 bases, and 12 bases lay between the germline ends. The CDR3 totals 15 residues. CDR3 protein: CATSSATEYNSPLHF. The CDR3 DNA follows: TGTGCCACCAGTAGCGCGACAGAGTATAATTCACCCCTCCACTTT.